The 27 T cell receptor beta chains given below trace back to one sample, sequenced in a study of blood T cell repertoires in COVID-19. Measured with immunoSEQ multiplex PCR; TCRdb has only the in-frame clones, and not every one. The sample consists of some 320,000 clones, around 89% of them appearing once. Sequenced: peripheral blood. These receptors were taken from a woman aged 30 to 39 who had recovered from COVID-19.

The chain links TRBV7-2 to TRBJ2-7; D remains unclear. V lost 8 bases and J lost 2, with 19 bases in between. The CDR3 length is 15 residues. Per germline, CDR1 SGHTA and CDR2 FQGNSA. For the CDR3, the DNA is TGTGCCAGCCGTCCTAAAGATTTGCGAACCTACGAGCAGTACTTC. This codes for CASRPKDLRTYEQYF.

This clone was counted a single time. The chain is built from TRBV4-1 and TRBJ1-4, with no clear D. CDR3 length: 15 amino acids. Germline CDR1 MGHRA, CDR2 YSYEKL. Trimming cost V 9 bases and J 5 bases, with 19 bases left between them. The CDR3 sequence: CASRLTVVENEKLFF. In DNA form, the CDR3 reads TGCGCCAGTCGACTTACGGTCGTTGAGAATGAAAAACTGTTTTTT.

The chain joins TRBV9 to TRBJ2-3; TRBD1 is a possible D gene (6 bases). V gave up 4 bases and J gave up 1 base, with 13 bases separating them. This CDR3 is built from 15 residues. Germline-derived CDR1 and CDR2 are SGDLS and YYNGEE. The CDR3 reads CASSPQGRGTDTQYF. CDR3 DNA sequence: TGTGCCAGCAGCCCGCAGGGGAGAGGCACAGATACGCAGTATTTT.

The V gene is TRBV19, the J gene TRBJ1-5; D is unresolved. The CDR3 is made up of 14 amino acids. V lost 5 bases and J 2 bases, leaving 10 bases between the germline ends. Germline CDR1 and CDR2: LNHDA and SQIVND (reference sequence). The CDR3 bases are TGTGCCAGTAGTTTCCCACGAGGCAATCAGCCCCAGCATTTT. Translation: CASSFPRGNQPQHF.

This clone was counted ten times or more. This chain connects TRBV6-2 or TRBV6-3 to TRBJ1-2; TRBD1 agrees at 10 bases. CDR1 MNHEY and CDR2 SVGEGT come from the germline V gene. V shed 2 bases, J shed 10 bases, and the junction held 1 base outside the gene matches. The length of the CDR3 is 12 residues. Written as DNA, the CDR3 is TGTGCCAGCAGTTACGGGACAGGGGACTACACCTTC. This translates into CASSYGTGDYTF.

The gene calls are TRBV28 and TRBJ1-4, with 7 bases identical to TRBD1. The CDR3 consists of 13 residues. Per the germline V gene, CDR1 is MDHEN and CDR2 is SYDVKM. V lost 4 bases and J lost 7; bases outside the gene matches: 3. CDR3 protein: CASSSDRAEKLFF. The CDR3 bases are TGTGCCAGCAGTTCAGACAGGGCTGAAAAACTGTTTTTT.

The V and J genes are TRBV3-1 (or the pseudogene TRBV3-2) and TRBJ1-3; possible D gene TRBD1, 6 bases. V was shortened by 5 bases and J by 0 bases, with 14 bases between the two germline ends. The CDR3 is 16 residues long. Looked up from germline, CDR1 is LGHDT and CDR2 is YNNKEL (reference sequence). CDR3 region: CASSYPGGDSGNTIYF. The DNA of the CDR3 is TGTGCCAGCAGCTACCCGGGGGGCGACTCTGGAAACACCATATATTTT.

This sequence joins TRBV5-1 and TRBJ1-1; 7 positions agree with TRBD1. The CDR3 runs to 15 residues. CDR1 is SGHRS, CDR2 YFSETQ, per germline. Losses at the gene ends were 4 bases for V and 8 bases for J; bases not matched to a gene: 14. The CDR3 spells CASSQGPGQTGEAFF. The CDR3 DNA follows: TGCGCCAGCAGCCAAGGACCCGGACAGACAGGGGAAGCTTTCTTT.

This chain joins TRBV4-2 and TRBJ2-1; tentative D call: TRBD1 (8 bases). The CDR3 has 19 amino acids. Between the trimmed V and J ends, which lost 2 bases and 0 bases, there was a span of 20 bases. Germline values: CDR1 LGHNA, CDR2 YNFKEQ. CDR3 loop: CASSQMTGDYTFSYNEQFF. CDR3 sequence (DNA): TGTGCCAGCAGCCAAATGACAGGGGACTATACTTTCTCCTACAATGAGCAGTTCTTC.

CDR3 residues: CASSDQTPAGGYGYTF. The CDR3 region has the DNA TGCGCCAGCAGTGACCAGACACCAGCTGGGGGGTATGGCTACACCTTC. The V and J genes are TRBV10-2 and TRBJ1-2, with D possibly being TRBD1 (5 bases). V lost 3 bases and J 5 bases, leaving 19 bases between the germline ends. CDR1 is WSHSY and CDR2 is SAAADI in the germline V gene. CDR3 size: 16 residues.

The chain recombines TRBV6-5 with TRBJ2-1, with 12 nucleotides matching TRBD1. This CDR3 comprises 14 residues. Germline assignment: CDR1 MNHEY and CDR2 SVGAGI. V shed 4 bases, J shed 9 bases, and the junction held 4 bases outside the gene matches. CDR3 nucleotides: TGTGCCAGCAGTTGGGACAGGGGGCTGCCTGAGCAGTTCTTC. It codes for CASSWDRGLPEQFF.

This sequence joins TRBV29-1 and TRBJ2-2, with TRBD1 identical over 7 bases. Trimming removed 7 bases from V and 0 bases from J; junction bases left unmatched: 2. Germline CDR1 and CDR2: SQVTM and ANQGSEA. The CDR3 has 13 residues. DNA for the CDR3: TGCAGCGCCGGACAGGCGAACACCGGGGAGCTGTTTTTT. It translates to CSAGQANTGELFF.

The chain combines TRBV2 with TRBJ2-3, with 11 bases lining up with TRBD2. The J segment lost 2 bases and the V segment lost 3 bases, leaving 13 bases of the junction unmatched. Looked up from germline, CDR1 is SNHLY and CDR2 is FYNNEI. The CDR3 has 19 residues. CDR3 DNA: TGTGCCAGCAGTGATTTCGGTCTAGCGGGGGGTAGATTCACAGATACGCAGTATTTT. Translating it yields CASSDFGLAGGRFTDTQYF.

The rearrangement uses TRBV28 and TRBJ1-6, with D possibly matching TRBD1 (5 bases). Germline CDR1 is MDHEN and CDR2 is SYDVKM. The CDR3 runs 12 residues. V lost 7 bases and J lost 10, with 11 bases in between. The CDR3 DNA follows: TGTGCCAGCACCCAGGGTATGTCACCCCTCCACTTT. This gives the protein CASTQGMSPLHF.

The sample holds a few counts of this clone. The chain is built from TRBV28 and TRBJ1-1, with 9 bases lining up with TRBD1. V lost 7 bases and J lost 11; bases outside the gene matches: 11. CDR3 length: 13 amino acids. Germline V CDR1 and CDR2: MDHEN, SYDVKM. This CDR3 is CASTPLGQGTAFF. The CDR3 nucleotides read TGTGCCAGCACTCCATTGGGACAGGGTACGGCTTTCTTT.

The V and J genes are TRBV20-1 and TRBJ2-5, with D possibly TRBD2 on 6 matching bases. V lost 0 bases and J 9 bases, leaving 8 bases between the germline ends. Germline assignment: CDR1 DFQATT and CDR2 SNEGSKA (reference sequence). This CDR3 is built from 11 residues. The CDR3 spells CSARDGEAQYF. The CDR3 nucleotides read TGCAGTGCTAGAGATGGGGAGGCCCAGTACTTC.

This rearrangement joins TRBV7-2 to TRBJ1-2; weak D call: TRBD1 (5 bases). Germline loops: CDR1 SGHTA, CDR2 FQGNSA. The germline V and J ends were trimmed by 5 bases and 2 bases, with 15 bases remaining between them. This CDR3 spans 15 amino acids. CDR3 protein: CASSPRGLTNYGYTF. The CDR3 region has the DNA TGTGCCAGCAGCCCTCGGGGACTTACCAACTATGGCTACACCTTC.

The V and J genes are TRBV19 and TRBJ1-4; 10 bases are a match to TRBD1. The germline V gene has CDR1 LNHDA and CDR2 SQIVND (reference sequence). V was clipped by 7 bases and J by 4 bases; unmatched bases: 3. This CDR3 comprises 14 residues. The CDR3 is CASTGDRGNEKLFF. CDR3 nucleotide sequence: TGTGCCAGTACCGGGGACAGGGGTAATGAAAAACTGTTTTTT.

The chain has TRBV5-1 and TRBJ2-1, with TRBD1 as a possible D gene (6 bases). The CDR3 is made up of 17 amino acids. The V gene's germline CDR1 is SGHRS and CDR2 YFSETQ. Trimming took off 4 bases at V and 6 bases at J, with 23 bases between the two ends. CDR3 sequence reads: CASSAAGRGPFGNEQFF. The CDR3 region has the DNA TGCGCCAGCAGCGCAGCAGGCAGGGGTCCGTTTGGCAATGAGCAGTTCTTC.

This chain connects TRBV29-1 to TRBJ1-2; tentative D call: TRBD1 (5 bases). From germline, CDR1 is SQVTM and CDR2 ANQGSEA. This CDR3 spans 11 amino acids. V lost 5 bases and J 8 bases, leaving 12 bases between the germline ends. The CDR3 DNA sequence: TGCAGCGTTACCCGACAGAAAGGCTACACCTTC. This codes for CSVTRQKGYTF.

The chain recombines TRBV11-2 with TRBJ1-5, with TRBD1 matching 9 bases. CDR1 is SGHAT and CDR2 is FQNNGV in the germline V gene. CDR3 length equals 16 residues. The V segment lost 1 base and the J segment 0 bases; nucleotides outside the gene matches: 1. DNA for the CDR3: TGTGCCAGCAGCTTAGGACAGGGGGATAGCAATCAGCCCCAGCATTTT. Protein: CASSLGQGDSNQPQHF.

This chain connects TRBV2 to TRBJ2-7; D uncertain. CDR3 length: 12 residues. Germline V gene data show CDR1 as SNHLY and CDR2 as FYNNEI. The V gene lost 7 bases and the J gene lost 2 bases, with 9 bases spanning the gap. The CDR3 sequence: CASIPGPYEQYF. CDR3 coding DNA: TGTGCCAGCATCCCGGGTCCCTACGAGCAGTACTTC.

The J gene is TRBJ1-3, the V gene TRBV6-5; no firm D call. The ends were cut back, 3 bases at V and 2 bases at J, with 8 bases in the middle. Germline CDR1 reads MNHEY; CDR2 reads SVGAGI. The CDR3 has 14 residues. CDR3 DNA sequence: TGTGCCAGCAGTTATGGAGTCCCTGGAAACACCATATATTTT. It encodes CASSYGVPGNTIYF.

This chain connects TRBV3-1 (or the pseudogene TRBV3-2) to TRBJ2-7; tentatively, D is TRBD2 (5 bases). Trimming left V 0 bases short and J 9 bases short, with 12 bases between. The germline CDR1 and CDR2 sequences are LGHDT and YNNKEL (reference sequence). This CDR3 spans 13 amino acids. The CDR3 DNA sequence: TGTGCCAGCAGCCAAGACTCGGAAAGCGGGCAGTACTTC. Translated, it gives CASSQDSESGQYF.

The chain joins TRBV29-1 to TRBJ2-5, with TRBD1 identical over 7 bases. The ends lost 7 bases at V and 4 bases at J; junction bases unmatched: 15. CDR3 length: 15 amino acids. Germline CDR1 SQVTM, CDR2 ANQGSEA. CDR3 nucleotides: TGCAGCGCAGGGGGTACAGGGGTTAGCCGAGAGACCCAGTACTTC. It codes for CSAGGTGVSRETQYF.

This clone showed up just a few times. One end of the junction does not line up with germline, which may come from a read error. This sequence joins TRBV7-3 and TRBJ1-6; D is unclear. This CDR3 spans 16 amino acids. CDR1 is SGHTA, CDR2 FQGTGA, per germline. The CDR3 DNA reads TGTGCCAGCAGCCTAACCGGTGGAGGGTCGAATTCACCCCTCCACTTT. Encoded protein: CASSLTGGGSNSPLHF.

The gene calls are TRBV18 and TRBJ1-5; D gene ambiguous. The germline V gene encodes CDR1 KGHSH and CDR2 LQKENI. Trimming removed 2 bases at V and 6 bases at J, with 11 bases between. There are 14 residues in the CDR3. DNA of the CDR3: TGTGCCAGCTCACCAGAGGAGGGAAGTCAGCCCCAGCATTTT. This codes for CASSPEEGSQPQHF. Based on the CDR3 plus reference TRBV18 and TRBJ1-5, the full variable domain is NAGVMQNPRHLVRRRGQEARLRCSPMKGHSHVYWYRQLPEEGLKFMVYLQKENIIDESGMPKERFSAEFPKEGPSILRIQQVVRGDSAAYFCASSPEEGSQPQHFGDGTRLSIL.